This TCR beta chain was sequenced for a study of tumor-infiltrating lymphocytes in primary liver carcinoma. Extraction also yielded germline DNA, while blood RNA was obtained from unsorted whole blood. This clonotype was found a few times. A constant-region primer served to make TCR beta cDNA from approximately 490 ng total RNA. ARM-PCR was slightly modified, and three nested multiplex PCR rounds with it gave rise to the TCR beta libraries. Primers for the first two PCR rounds were TRBV1-TRBV30 forward primers and a C-beta reverse primer (roughly 10 cycles per round). TCRdb re-called the multiplex PCR reads through MiXCR, storing one row per CDR3 protein. This table holds 310,000 or so distinct CDR3 sequences, about 61% found once. Per the germline V gene, CDR1 is MNHEY and CDR2 is SVGAGI. CDR3 length: 17 residues. V lost 6 bases and J lost 1; bases outside the gene matches: 10.

The J gene is TRBJ1-2, the V gene TRBV6-5; 11 positions agree with TRBD1. The clonotype was recovered from a man aged 35-49 years with primary liver carcinoma and hepatitis B virus infection. The sample taken for sequencing was peripheral blood. CDR3 sequence reads: CASRLSTGQGDNYGYTF. In DNA, the CDR3 is TGTGCCAGCAGGCTAAGCACGGGACAGGGGGATAACTATGGCTACACCTTC.